This T cell receptor (beta chain) came from a study of post-analysis software for immune sequencing data. The study, taken as a whole, reports: By F measure, samples from a shared preparation batch strongly co-clustered. Multiple sclerosis patients showed significantly lower normalized Chao1 diversity than controls did. Controls showed lower frequencies than patients for roughly 5 TRBV segments, and TRBV5-6, TRBV5-1 and TRBV20-1 were among these.

V lost 7 bases, J lost 1 base, and 15 bases stayed unmatched. The CDR3 is made up of 17 amino acids. The germline CDR1 and CDR2 sequences are MNHNS and SASEGT. cDNA libraries for TCR beta contained unique molecular identifiers. TCRdb called the PCR reads again in MiXCR, with one record for every CDR3 protein. The sample consists of around 700,000 distinct CDR3 sequences, approximately 59% of them appearing once. A note on this clonotype: Its cognate antigen is unknown.

The clonotype originates from a girl between 2 and 10 years old with multiple sclerosis. Sequences were obtained from blood. The rearrangement joins TRBV6-1 to TRBJ2-7, with TRBD1 matching over 8 bases. The CDR3 is CASTNPRGQGKSYEQYF. As DNA, the CDR3 is TGTGCCAGCACTAATCCTCGCGGACAGGGAAAGTCCTACGAGCAGTACTTC.